This T cell receptor (beta chain) originates from a study of shared clonotypes between healthy human individuals. Positively selected for CCR7, the CD45RO-negative cells used as naive CD8 cells excluded terminally differentiated effector memory CD45RA+ cells. Deep-level settings were used for running the assay. Assay: immunoSEQ multiplex PCR; the TCRdb copy retains only in-frame clones and omits some. The sample records about 700,000 clones, about 91% being singletons. The CDR3 totals 16 residues. V was shortened by 2 bases and J by 4 bases, with 17 bases between the two germline ends. Germline V gene data show CDR1 as MDHEN and CDR2 as SYDVKM.

The clonotype originates from a man aged 25-40 years in good health. The material sequenced was naive CD8+ T cells sorted from blood. This sequence joins TRBV28 and TRBJ1-1; no firm D call. Written as DNA, the CDR3 is TGTGCCAGCAGTTTAGGGTTCCCGGGGAGTGCCACTGAAGCTTTCTTT. It specifies CASSLGFPGSATEAFF.